The 27 T cell receptor beta chains listed next were all sequenced from one sample in a study of T cells after yellow fever vaccination. MiXCR, applied by TCRdb to the 5' RACE reads, yields one record per CDR3 protein. The sample records hundreds of thousands of distinct CDR3 sequences, about 12% being singletons. The source material was PBMCs, sampled on the day of the yellow fever booster vaccination. All receptors derive from a man between 25 and 39 years old who received the YFV17D yellow fever vaccine.

This clonotype was seen many times. The rearrangement joins TRBV7-2 to TRBJ2-3; 10 bases match TRBD2. CDR1 and CDR2 from the germline V gene are SGHTA and FQGNSA. CDR3 size: 16 residues. With 5 bases clipped from V and 3 bases from J, the junction kept 8 bases outside the gene matches. The CDR3 coding sequence is TGTGCCAGCAGCATGCTAGCGGGAGTATATACAGATACGCAGTATTTT. This encodes CASSMLAGVYTDTQYF. The variable domain in full, completed from reference TRBV7-2 and TRBJ2-3, reads GAGVSQSPSNKVTEKGKDVELRCDPISGHTALYWYRQSLGQGLEFLIYFQGNSAPDKSGLPSDRFSAERTGGSVSTLTIQRTQQEDSAVYLCASSMLAGVYTDTQYFGPGTRLTVL.

This clonotype was seen only a few times. The V call is TRBV10-3, the J call TRBJ1-1; TRBD1 agrees at 10 bases. Germline CDR1 reads ENHRY; CDR2 reads SYGVKD. This CDR3 spans 16 amino acids. V shed 2 bases and J 3 bases; nucleotides not matched to a gene: 6. The CDR3, as DNA: TGTGCCATCAGTGAGAGGGCGGGACAGGGGCACACTGAAGCTTTCTTT. It yields the protein CAISERAGQGHTEAFF.

This clonotype was found a few times. The J gene is TRBJ2-7, the V gene TRBV6-6, with D perhaps assigned TRBD1 or TRBD2 (6 bases each). The CDR3 length is 12 residues. From germline, CDR1 is MNHNY and CDR2 SVGAGI (reference sequence). Trimming shortened V by 5 bases and J by 9 bases, and 14 bases separated the two germline ends. CDR3 sequence (DNA): TGTGCCAGCAGTCCCGACAAGGGGGGGCAGTACTTC. Amino acid sequence: CASSPDKGGQYF.

The chain uses TRBV7-9 and TRBJ2-3; a weak D match, TRBD2 (5 bases). The V end lost 5 bases, the J end lost 3 bases, and 12 bases lay between the germline ends. The CDR3 runs to 14 residues. Germline CDR1 SEHNR, CDR2 FQNEAQ (reference sequence). DNA of the CDR3: TGTGCCAGCAGCCCCAGAGGGAGAACAGATACGCAGTATTTT. It is translated as CASSPRGRTDTQYF.

The chain links TRBV6-5 to TRBJ2-5, with D perhaps matching TRBD2 (7 bases). CDR3 length: 17 amino acids. Trimming pared 2 bases from V and 5 bases from J, leaving 21 bases between. Germline V gene data show CDR1 as MNHEY and CDR2 as SVGAGI. CDR3 DNA: TGTGCCAGCAGTTACGGGGGGAGGCGGGGGCCGGTGGAGACCCAGTACTTC. The encoded protein is CASSYGGRRGPVETQYF.

The chain has TRBV5-1 and TRBJ2-7; D possibly corresponds to TRBD2 (6 bases). Trimming took 1 base from V and 5 from J, leaving 13 bases between them. This CDR3 is 14 amino acids long. From germline, CDR1 is SGHRS and CDR2 YFSETQ. In nucleotides, the CDR3 is TGCGCCAGCAGCTTGACTAGCACGTCGAACGAGCAGTACTTC. Translating it yields CASSLTSTSNEQYF.

This clonotype was detected a few times. This chain connects TRBV19 to TRBJ1-5; tentative D call: TRBD1 (6 bases). Trimming pared 8 bases from V and 0 bases from J, leaving 11 bases between. Germline CDR1 reads LNHDA; CDR2 reads SQIVND (reference sequence). The CDR3 has 14 amino acids. CDR3: CASAPGHSNQPQHF. CDR3 bases: TGTGCCAGTGCACCGGGACATAGCAATCAGCCCCAGCATTTT.

This clonotype was picked up a small number of times. The CDR3 coding sequence is TGTGCCAGCAGTTCATGGGACACTGAGCAGTTCTTC. Protein: CASSSWDTEQFF. This chain connects TRBV6-2 or TRBV6-3 to TRBJ2-1; weak D call: TRBD1 (6 bases). There are 12 residues in the CDR3. Trimming took off 4 bases at V and 9 bases at J, with 10 bases between the two ends. Looked up from germline, CDR1 is MNHEY and CDR2 is SVGEGT.

The rearrangement uses TRBV20-1 and TRBJ1-5; 11 nucleotides align to TRBD1. V shed 5 bases, J shed 4 bases, and the junction held 1 base outside the gene matches. The germline V gene has CDR1 DFQATT and CDR2 SNEGSKA (reference sequence). The length of the CDR3 is 13 residues. The CDR3 DNA follows: TGCAGTGCTGGGACAGGGGGGAATCAGCCCCAGCATTTT. It codes for CSAGTGGNQPQHF.

Many counts were recorded for this clonotype. J is TRBJ1-2 and V is TRBV29-1, with D unclear. The V gene's germline CDR1 is SQVTM and CDR2 ANQGSEA. This CDR3 comprises 17 residues. The ends were cut back, 5 bases at V and 4 bases at J, with 26 bases in the middle. CDR3 residues: CSVPGVSEGITSYGYTF. CDR3 in DNA: TGCAGCGTTCCCGGAGTTTCAGAAGGGATTACTAGCTATGGCTACACCTTC.

This CDR3 reads CASSLARGYEQFF. The CDR3 DNA reads TGTGCCAGCAGCTTAGCGCGGGGGTATGAGCAGTTCTTC. The chain recombines TRBV7-2 with TRBJ2-1; TRBD2 matches at 7 bases. Germline V gene data show CDR1 as SGHTA and CDR2 as FQGNSA. The length of the CDR3 is 13 residues. Losses at the gene ends were 0 bases for V and 8 bases for J; bases not matched to a gene: 1.

In its sample, this clonotype was seen a few times. This chain joins TRBV6-1 and TRBJ2-6, with 7 bases fitting TRBD2. Germline V gives CDR1 MNHNS, CDR2 SASEGT. This CDR3 contains 17 residues. J was trimmed by 2 bases and V by 8 bases; bases with no gene match: 12. CDR3 residues: CASSGREVVAGANVLTF. The CDR3 DNA is TGTGCCAGCTCGGGACGGGAGGTTGTAGCTGGGGCCAACGTCCTGACTTTC.

There are a few counts of this clonotype. V usage is TRBV19 and J usage is TRBJ1-1; tentative D call: TRBD1 (5 bases). Trimming cost V 2 bases and J 4 bases, with 14 bases left between them. CDR1 and CDR2 from the germline V gene are LNHDA and SQIVND (reference sequence). CDR3 length: 15 amino acids. The CDR3 DNA is TGTGCCAGTAGTATACTCCGGACAAGGGTCACTGAAGCTTTCTTT. Amino acids: CASSILRTRVTEAFF. The variable domain in full, completed from reference TRBV19 and TRBJ1-1, reads DGGITQSPKYLFRKEGQNVTLSCEQNLNHDAMYWYRQDPGQGLRLIYYSQIVNDFQKGDIAEGYSVSREKKESFPLTVTSAQKNPTAFYLCASSILRTRVTEAFFGQGTRLTVV.

There are a few counts of this clonotype. The chain links TRBV7-2 to TRBJ2-2; 8 nucleotides agree with TRBD2. The CDR3 totals 14 residues. V gave up 3 bases and J gave up 6 bases; unmatched junction bases: 3. Germline V gives CDR1 SGHTA, CDR2 FQGNSA. The CDR3 coding sequence is TGTGCCAGCAGCTTCGCCGGGAGGGCCGGGGAGCTGTTTTTT. Its protein is CASSFAGRAGELFF.

This clonotype was recorded a few times. The chain employs TRBV6-1 and TRBJ1-5; 8 nucleotides align to TRBD1. Germline CDR1 is MNHNS and CDR2 is SASEGT. The CDR3 spans 14 residues. The V gene end was trimmed by 9 bases and the J gene end by 4 bases; junction bases not matched to a gene: 8. The CDR3, as DNA: TGTGCCAGTTCCGGGGGACAGGAGAATCAGCCCCAGCATTTT. Residues: CASSGGQENQPQHF.

The chain has TRBV5-1 and TRBJ1-2; D is undetermined. This CDR3 spans 14 amino acids. Trimming shortened V by 0 bases and J by 5 bases, and 11 bases separated the two germline ends. Germline lookup yields CDR1 SGHRS and CDR2 YFSETQ. The CDR3 reads CASSLANRGYGYTF. CDR3 DNA sequence: TGCGCCAGCAGCTTGGCCAATCGTGGTTATGGCTACACCTTC. The whole variable domain, remainder taken from reference TRBV5-1 and TRBJ1-2, is KAGVTQTPRYLIKTRGQQVTLSCSPISGHRSVSWYQQTPGQGLQFLFEYFSETQRNKGNFPGRFSGRQFSNSRSEMNVSTLELGDSALYLCASSLANRGYGYTFGSGTRLTVV.

The V and J genes are TRBV12-3 or TRBV12-4 and TRBJ2-3; TRBD1 is a possible D gene (5 bases). Trimming removed 7 bases from V and 6 bases from J, with 17 bases in between. This CDR3 is built from 14 residues. CDR3 protein: CASTTYSSGDTQYF. CDR3 coding DNA: TGTGCCAGCACTACCTACTCCTCAGGGGATACGCAGTATTTT.

This clonotype was seen only a few times. The chain carries TRBV5-1 and TRBJ2-5; maybe TRBD1 (7 bases). The germline V gene has CDR1 SGHRS and CDR2 YFSETQ. The V end lost 3 bases, the J end lost 7 bases, and 13 bases lay between the germline ends. The CDR3 extends over 13 amino acids. The CDR3 sequence: CASSSRQGGTQYF. Written as DNA, the CDR3 is TGCGCCAGCAGCTCTCGACAGGGAGGGACCCAGTACTTC.

The chain employs TRBV4-3 and TRBJ2-5, with 8 bases that match TRBD2. Losses at the gene ends were 4 bases for V and 5 bases for J; bases not matched to a gene: 9. Germline V gene sequence: CDR1 LGHNA, CDR2 YSLEER. CDR3 length: 15 amino acids. The CDR3 region is CASSPEAGVVETQYF. The CDR3 DNA follows: TGCGCCAGCAGCCCGGAAGCGGGAGTGGTTGAGACCCAGTACTTC.

This clonotype appeared a few times. J is TRBJ2-1 and V is TRBV7-2; D unclear. Germline V gives CDR1 SGHTA, CDR2 FQGNSA. Between the trimmed V and J ends, which lost 7 bases and 9 bases, there was a span of 16 bases. This CDR3 region has 13 residues. CDR3 loop: CASTPFLGAEQFF. The CDR3, as DNA: TGTGCCAGCACCCCCTTCCTGGGCGCTGAGCAGTTCTTC. Based on the CDR3 plus reference TRBV7-2 and TRBJ2-1, the full variable domain is GAGVSQSPSNKVTEKGKDVELRCDPISGHTALYWYRQSLGQGLEFLIYFQGNSAPDKSGLPSDRFSAERTGGSVSTLTIQRTQQEDSAVYLCASTPFLGAEQFFGPGTRLTVL.

This clonotype was recorded a few times. This rearrangement joins TRBV24-1 to TRBJ2-3, with 7 bases lining up with TRBD1. CDR1 and CDR2 from the germline V gene are KGHDR and SFDVKD. The J segment lost 5 bases and the V segment lost 3 bases, leaving 7 bases of the junction unmatched. The CDR3 contains 15 residues. As DNA, the CDR3 is TGTGCCACCAGTGATATCCGGGACAGTGGAGATACGCAGTATTTT. Residues: CATSDIRDSGDTQYF.

This clonotype was seen a few times. V gene TRBV20-1 combines with J gene TRBJ2-7, with D possibly matching TRBD1 (5 bases). CDR1 is DFQATT and CDR2 is SNEGSKA in the germline V gene (reference sequence). The CDR3 consists of 14 residues. With 3 bases removed from V and 7 bases from J, the gap between germline ends came to 19 bases. The CDR3 coding sequence is TGCAGTGCTAGTTTCGCGGCAGGGCCTACGGAGCAGTACTTC. It specifies CSASFAAGPTEQYF.

This clonotype was observed at least ten times. The chain employs TRBV6-5 and TRBJ2-5; D not resolved. The germline V gene encodes CDR1 MNHEY and CDR2 SVGAGI. Trimming cost V 2 bases and J 13 bases, with 17 bases left between them. The CDR3 is 13 residues long. This chain's CDR3 is CASSYTAGQRWYF. CDR3 sequence (DNA): TGTGCCAGCAGTTACACGGCCGGGCAGCGTTGGTACTTC.

This clonotype was seen at least ten times. The chain joins TRBV7-2 to TRBJ2-5, with D perhaps TRBD2 (5 bases). Germline V gives CDR1 SGHTA, CDR2 FQGNSA. The CDR3 has 12 residues. V was cut by 5 bases and J by 4 bases, with 8 bases left in between. The CDR3 reads CASSEGLETQYF. The CDR3 DNA reads as TGTGCCAGCAGCGAGGGATTAGAGACCCAGTACTTC.

The rearrangement uses TRBV15 and TRBJ1-5; 9 nucleotides agree with TRBD1. The CDR3 has 14 amino acids. Looked up from germline, CDR1 is LNHNV and CDR2 is YYDKDF (reference sequence). V gave up 4 bases and J gave up 5 bases; unmatched junction bases: 3. In nucleotides, the CDR3 is TGTGCCACCAGCAAACAGGGGGCTTATCAGCCCCAGCATTTT. Encoded protein: CATSKQGAYQPQHF.

This clonotype was observed at least ten times. The chain joins TRBV20-1 to TRBJ2-7; D gene unclear. The V gene lost 3 bases and the J gene lost 4 bases, with 7 bases spanning the gap. Germline lookup yields CDR1 DFQATT and CDR2 SNEGSKA (reference sequence). The CDR3 runs 11 residues. CDR3 region: CSASWGYEQYF. The DNA for the CDR3 is TGCAGTGCTAGTTGGGGATACGAGCAGTACTTC.

This chain connects TRBV29-1 to TRBJ2-3, with D tentatively TRBD2 (6 bases). Germline lookup yields CDR1 SQVTM and CDR2 ANQGSEA. This CDR3 spans 12 amino acids. V lost 5 bases and J lost 2, with 8 bases in between. CDR3 sequence (DNA): TGCAGCGTTCGGGAGACCACAGATACGCAGTATTTT. The encoded protein is CSVRETTDTQYF.